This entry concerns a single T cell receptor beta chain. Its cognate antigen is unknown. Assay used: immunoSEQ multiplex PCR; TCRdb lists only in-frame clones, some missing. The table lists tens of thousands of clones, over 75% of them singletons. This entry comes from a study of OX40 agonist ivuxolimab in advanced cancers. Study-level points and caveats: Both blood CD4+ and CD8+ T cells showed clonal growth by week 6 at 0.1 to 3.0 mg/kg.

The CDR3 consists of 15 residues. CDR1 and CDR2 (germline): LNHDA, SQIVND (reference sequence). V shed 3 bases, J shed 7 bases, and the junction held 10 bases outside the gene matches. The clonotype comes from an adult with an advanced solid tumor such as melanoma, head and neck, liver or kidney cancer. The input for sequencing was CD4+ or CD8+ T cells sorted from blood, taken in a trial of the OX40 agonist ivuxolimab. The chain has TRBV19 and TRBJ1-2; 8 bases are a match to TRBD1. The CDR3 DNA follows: TGTGCCAGTAGTATGGAGGGTCAGGGGGCTTTTGGCTACACCTTC. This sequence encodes CASSMEGQGAFGYTF.